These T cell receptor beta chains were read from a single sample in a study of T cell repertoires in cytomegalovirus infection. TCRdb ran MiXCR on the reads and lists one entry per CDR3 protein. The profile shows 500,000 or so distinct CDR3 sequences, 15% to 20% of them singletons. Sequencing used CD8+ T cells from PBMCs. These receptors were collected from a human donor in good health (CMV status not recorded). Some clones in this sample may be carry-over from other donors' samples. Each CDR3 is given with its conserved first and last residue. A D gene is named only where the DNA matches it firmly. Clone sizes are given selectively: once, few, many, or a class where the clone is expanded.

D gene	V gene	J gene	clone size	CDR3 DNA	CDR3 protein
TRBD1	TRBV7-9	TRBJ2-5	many	TGTGCCAGCAGCCCCCGGGACAGCGAAGACCACTTC	CASSPRDSEDHF
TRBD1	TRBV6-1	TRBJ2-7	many	TGTGCCAGCTTGACGCAGGGGGCCGCCTACGAGCAGTACTTC	CASLTQGAAYEQYF
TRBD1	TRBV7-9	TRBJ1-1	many	TGTGCCAGCAGCCCCCCCTCGGGACAGGGGATAACTTTCTTT	CASSPPSGQGITFF
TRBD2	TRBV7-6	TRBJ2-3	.	TGTGCCAGCGGAAGCGGGGGTTTCACAGATACGCAGTATTTT	CASGSGGFTDTQYF
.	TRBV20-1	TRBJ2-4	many	TGCAGTGCTAGAGATATCGATGGGAAAAACATTCAGTACTTC	CSARDIDGKNIQYF
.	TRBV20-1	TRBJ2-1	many	TGCAGTGCTCGTTACAATGAGCAGTTCTTC	CSARYNEQFF
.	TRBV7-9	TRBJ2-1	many	TGTGCCAGCTTTCCCTCGACGGGGATGCCGAATGAGCAGTTCTTC	CASFPSTGMPNEQFF
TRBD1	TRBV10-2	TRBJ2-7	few	TGCGCCAGCAGTACTTGGACAGGTCTACCTCTCTACGAGCAGTACTTC	CASSTWTGLPLYEQYF
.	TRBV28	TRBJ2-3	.	TGTGCCAGCAGTGCCTCGCGGGGAGGAGATACGCAGTATTTT	CASSASRGGDTQYF
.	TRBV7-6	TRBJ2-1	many	TGTGCCAGCAGCCCCCGCAGGGGGGCCGTGAATGAGCAGTTCTTC	CASSPRRGAVNEQFF
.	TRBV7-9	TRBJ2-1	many	TGTGCCAGCAGCTCGGCGACAGGGAGGTCCTACAATGAGCAGTTCTTC	CASSSATGRSYNEQFF
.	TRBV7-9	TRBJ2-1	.	TGTGCCAGCAGCTCCACCCGAAACTACAATGAGCAGTTCTTC	CASSSTRNYNEQFF
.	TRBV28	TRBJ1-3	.	TGTGCCGTCCACCGGGGGGGGGCTAACACCATATATTTT	CAVHRGGANTIYF
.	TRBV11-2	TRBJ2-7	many	TGTGCCAGCAGCCCATGGAGGGGGCGCGACGAGCAGTACTTC	CASSPWRGRDEQYF
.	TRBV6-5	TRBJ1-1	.	TGTGCCAGCAGTCCGTCAGGCAGCGACACTGAAGCTTTCTTT	CASSPSGSDTEAFF
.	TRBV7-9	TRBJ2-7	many	TGTGCCAGCAGCCCAGCGGGACAGTACGAGCAGTACTTC	CASSPAGQYEQYF
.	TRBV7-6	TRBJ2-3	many	TGTGCCAGCAGCCAGGGACTCACTAGCACAGATACGCAGTATTTT	CASSQGLTSTDTQYF
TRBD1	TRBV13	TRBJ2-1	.	TGTGCCAGCAGCTCGTGGGACAGGCTAAAGGACAATGAGCAGTTCTTC	CASSSWDRLKDNEQFF
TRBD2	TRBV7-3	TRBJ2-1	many	TGTGCCAGCAGCTTATCCCTAGCGGGTAGCTCCTACAATGAGCAGTTCTTC	CASSLSLAGSSYNEQFF
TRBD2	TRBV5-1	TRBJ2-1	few	TGCGCCAGCAGCTTAACTAGCGGGGGGGCCTATCGGACCAATGAGCAGTTCTTC	CASSLTSGGAYRTNEQFF
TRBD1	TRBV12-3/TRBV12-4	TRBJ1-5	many	TGTGCCAGCAGGTGGACAGGTGGGGATCAGCCCCAGCATTTT	CASRWTGGDQPQHF
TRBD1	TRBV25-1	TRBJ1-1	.	TGTGCCAGCAGGGAACAGGGGGCTGAAGCTTTCTTT	CASREQGAEAFF
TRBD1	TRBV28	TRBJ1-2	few	TGTGCCAGCAGTTTGGCCCCGGGACAGATCCGCGGCTACACCTTC	CASSLAPGQIRGYTF
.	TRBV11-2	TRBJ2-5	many	TGTGCCAGCAGCGTGGGGGGCGCGTCGGAGACCCAGTACTTC	CASSVGGASETQYF
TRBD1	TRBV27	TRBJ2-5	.	TGTGCCAGCAGTTTATCGAGCCCCGGGACAGGGTACCAAGAGACCCAGTACTTC	CASSLSSPGTGYQETQYF
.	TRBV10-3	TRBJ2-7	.	TGTGCCATCAGTGACCGGACCCCATTGGGCGCCGAGCAGTACTTC	CAISDRTPLGAEQYF
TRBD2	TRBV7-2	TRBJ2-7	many	TGTGCCAGCAGCTTAGGGCAGGGCGGGAGAGGGTACGAGCAGTACTTC	CASSLGQGGRGYEQYF
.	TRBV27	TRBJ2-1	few	TGTGCCAGCAGTCTACATCGGGACGTAGACAATGAGCAGTTCTTC	CASSLHRDVDNEQFF
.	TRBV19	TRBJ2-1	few	TGTGCCAGTAGTATGTGGCCCGAGCAGTTCTTC	CASSMWPEQFF
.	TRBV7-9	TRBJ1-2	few	TGTGCCAGCAGCGCGACGGCTTATGGCTACACCTTC	CASSATAYGYTF
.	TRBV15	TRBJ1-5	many	TGTGCCACCACCGCCTCGACAGAAAGCAATCAGCCCCAGCATTTT	CATTASTESNQPQHF
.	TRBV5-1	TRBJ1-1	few	TGCGCCAGCAGCTTGGATAGGCGAGAAGCTTTCTTT	CASSLDRREAFF
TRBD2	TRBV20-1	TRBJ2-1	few	TGCAGTGCTAGAGATGGGAGGGCTAGCTCCACGATCTATGAGCAGTTCTTC	CSARDGRASSTIYEQFF
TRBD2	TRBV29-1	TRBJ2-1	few	TGCAGCGTCCCTAGCGGGGGCTACAATGAGCAGTTCTTC	CSVPSGGYNEQFF
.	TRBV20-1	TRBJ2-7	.	TGCAGTGCTAGGAGTCGGGGGTCAATCCACTACGAGCAGTACTTC	CSARSRGSIHYEQYF
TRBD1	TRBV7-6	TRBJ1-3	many	TGTGCCAGCAGCGCGGGACAGCGACATGGAAACACCATATATTTT	CASSAGQRHGNTIYF
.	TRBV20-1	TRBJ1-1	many	TGCAGTGCTAGAGCGGACGGAAGGTCAGGCACTGAAGCTTTCTTT	CSARADGRSGTEAFF
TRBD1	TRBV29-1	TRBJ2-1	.	TGCAGCGTACTACCCGGGACAGCCTACAATGAGCAGTTCTTC	CSVLPGTAYNEQFF
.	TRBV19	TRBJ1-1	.	TGTGCCACCTGTGACAGGTTTAACACTGAAGCTTTCTTT	CATCDRFNTEAFF
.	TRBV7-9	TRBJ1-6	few	TGTGCCAGCAGTTCTCCCGGGAGCTCCTATAATTCACCCCTCCACTTT	CASSSPGSSYNSPLHF
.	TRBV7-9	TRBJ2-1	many	TGTGCCAGCAGCTTATCCCCTAAGCAAACGCAGTTCTTC	CASSLSPKQTQFF